A selection of T cell receptor beta chains follows, all from one sample in a study of T cells in Graves' hyperthyroidism and ophthalmopathy. From the multiplex PCR reads, TCRdb called clonotypes with MiXCR, one entry per CDR3 protein. The profile covers hundreds of thousands of distinct CDR3 sequences, with about 14% appearing a single time and roughly 10% taken by the ten largest. Sequencing was done on a sample of blood. The receptors were sampled from a woman between 18 and 30 years old with Graves' hyperthyroidism. Both conserved end residues are part of each CDR3. Each record gives: D gene, V gene, clone size, J gene, CDR3 protein, CDR3 DNA. A D gene is named only where the DNA matches it firmly. Only some rows state a clone size, as once, few, many or a class for expanded clones.

d_call: NA
v_call: TRBV7-2
clone_size: many
j_call: TRBJ2-3
cdr3_aa: CASSSLPGGVGRSSDTQYF
cdr3_nt: TGTGCCAGCAGCTCCCTTCCTGGCGGGGTGGGGAGGTCCTCAGATACGCAGTATTTT

d_call: TRBD1
v_call: TRBV6-1
clone_size: many
j_call: TRBJ1-5
cdr3_aa: CASRGTVSNQPQHF
cdr3_nt: TGTGCCAGCAGGGGGACAGTTAGCAATCAGCCCCAGCATTTT

d_call: TRBD1
v_call: TRBV4-1
clone_size: few
j_call: TRBJ1-2
cdr3_aa: CASSQPRDRSYGYTF
cdr3_nt: TGCGCCAGCAGCCAACCACGGGACAGGTCCTATGGCTACACCTTC

d_call: NA
v_call: TRBV12-3/TRBV12-4
clone_size: few
j_call: TRBJ2-1
cdr3_aa: CADTDYNEQFF
cdr3_nt: TGTGCCGACACTGATTACAATGAGCAGTTCTTC

d_call: NA
v_call: TRBV30
clone_size: few
j_call: TRBJ1-6
cdr3_aa: CASGKSVLGNSPLHF
cdr3_nt: TGTGCCTCAGGAAAATCAGTTCTCGGGAATTCACCCCTCCACTTT

d_call: NA
v_call: TRBV4-1
clone_size: few
j_call: TRBJ1-5
cdr3_aa: CASSQGQYSNQPQHF
cdr3_nt: TGCGCCAGCAGCCAAGGGCAGTATAGCAATCAGCCCCAGCATTTT

d_call: TRBD2
v_call: TRBV30
clone_size: many
j_call: TRBJ2-2
cdr3_aa: CAWSVTSGRAIGELFF
cdr3_nt: TGTGCCTGGAGTGTAACTAGCGGGAGGGCCATTGGGGAGCTGTTTTTT

d_call: TRBD1
v_call: TRBV19
clone_size: NA
j_call: TRBJ1-1
cdr3_aa: CASSKTTGGKTEAFF
cdr3_nt: TGTGCCAGTAGTAAAACAACAGGGGGAAAAACTGAAGCTTTCTTT

d_call: TRBD2
v_call: TRBV27
clone_size: NA
j_call: TRBJ2-7
cdr3_aa: CASSLSASGYYEQYF
cdr3_nt: TGTGCCAGCAGTTTATCGGCTAGCGGATACTACGAGCAGTACTTC

d_call: TRBD1
v_call: TRBV27
clone_size: many
j_call: TRBJ1-6
cdr3_aa: CASSPPGQGRAPLHF
cdr3_nt: TGTGCCAGCAGTCCCCCGGGACAGGGGCGCGCTCCCCTCCACTTT

d_call: TRBD2
v_call: TRBV4-1
clone_size: many
j_call: TRBJ2-1
cdr3_aa: CASSQEGGLAGDYNEQFF
cdr3_nt: TGCGCCAGCAGCCAAGAAGGCGGACTAGCGGGAGACTACAATGAGCAGTTCTTC

d_call: TRBD2
v_call: TRBV7-2
clone_size: many
j_call: TRBJ2-1
cdr3_aa: CASSLGLVDEQFF
cdr3_nt: TGTGCCAGCAGCTTGGGACTAGTCGATGAGCAGTTCTTC

d_call: NA
v_call: TRBV2
clone_size: many
j_call: TRBJ2-7
cdr3_aa: CASLRDRGSYEQYF
cdr3_nt: TGTGCCAGCCTCCGGGACCGCGGCTCCTACGAGCAGTACTTC

d_call: NA
v_call: TRBV28
clone_size: many
j_call: TRBJ1-3
cdr3_aa: CASSLSPSGRNTIYF
cdr3_nt: TGTGCCAGCAGTTTATCTCCCTCCGGCAGAAACACCATATATTTT

d_call: TRBD1
v_call: TRBV12-3/TRBV12-4
clone_size: many
j_call: TRBJ1-6
cdr3_aa: CASSLGARGRRDNSPLHF
cdr3_nt: TGTGCCAGCAGCTTAGGTGCGAGGGGGCGCAGGGATAATTCACCCCTCCACTTT

d_call: NA
v_call: TRBV6-5
clone_size: many
j_call: TRBJ1-6
cdr3_aa: CASSYTRTFYNSPLHF
cdr3_nt: TGTGCCAGCAGTTACACCAGGACTTTCTATAATTCACCCCTCCACTTT

d_call: NA
v_call: TRBV20-1
clone_size: NA
j_call: TRBJ2-1
cdr3_aa: CSARDIRTLQFF
cdr3_nt: TGCAGTGCTAGAGATATTCGGACCTTACAGTTCTTC

d_call: TRBD2
v_call: TRBV19
clone_size: NA
j_call: TRBJ2-1
cdr3_aa: CASSIPSGGRGEQFF
cdr3_nt: TGTGCCAGTAGTATCCCATCCGGCGGGAGGGGTGAGCAGTTCTTC

d_call: TRBD2
v_call: TRBV5-4
clone_size: NA
j_call: TRBJ2-1
cdr3_aa: CASSLGSGKVGNEQFF
cdr3_nt: TGTGCCAGCAGCTTAGGTAGCGGGAAGGTGGGGAATGAGCAGTTCTTC

d_call: NA
v_call: TRBV6-2/TRBV6-3
clone_size: many
j_call: TRBJ1-2
cdr3_aa: CASSIPLNDPFLGYTF
cdr3_nt: TGTGCCAGCAGTATTCCTCTAAATGACCCGTTCCTTGGCTACACCTTC